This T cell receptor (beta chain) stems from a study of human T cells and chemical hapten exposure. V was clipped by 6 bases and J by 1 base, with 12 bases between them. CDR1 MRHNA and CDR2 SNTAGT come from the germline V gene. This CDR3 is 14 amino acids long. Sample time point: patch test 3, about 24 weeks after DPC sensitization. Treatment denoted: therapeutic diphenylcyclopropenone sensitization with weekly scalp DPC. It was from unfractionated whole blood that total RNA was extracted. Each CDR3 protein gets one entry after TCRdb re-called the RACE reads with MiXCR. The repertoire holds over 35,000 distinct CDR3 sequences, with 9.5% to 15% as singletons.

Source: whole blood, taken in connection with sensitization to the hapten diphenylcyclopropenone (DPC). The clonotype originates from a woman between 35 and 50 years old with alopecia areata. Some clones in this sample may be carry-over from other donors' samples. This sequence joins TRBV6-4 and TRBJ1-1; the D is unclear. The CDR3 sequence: CASRDIDSNTEAFF. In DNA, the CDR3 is TGTGCCAGCAGAGACATCGACTCGAACACTGAAGCTTTCTTT.